The present TCR beta chain was sequenced within a study of Graves' ophthalmopathy and Graves' hyperthyroidism (dated by TCRdb to between 2017 and 2018). For the study in its entirety: Peripheral blood was collected at initial diagnosis, prior to any treatment. To explore V-J signatures distinguishing ophthalmopathy from hyperthyroidism, a discovery set of 100 patients (about 43 ophthalmopathy, about 57 stable hyperthyroidism) was enrolled. In total, approximately 130 blood samples were TCR-sequenced: under 45 ophthalmopathy, about 75 hyperthyroidism and around 17 hyperthyroidism-to-ophthalmopathy patients. In six hyperthyroidism patients, T-cell repertoires of thyroid tissue and blood were compared. An independent validation cohort comprised roughly 20 hyperthyroidism patients and over 15 patients who later progressed from hyperthyroidism to ophthalmopathy. Following sampling, methimazole starting at 30 mg daily was administered to hyperthyroidism patients, and high-dose intravenous methylprednisolone was administered to ophthalmopathy patients. TCR beta repertoire signatures were used to distinguish Graves' ophthalmopathy from Graves' hyperthyroidism and to predict progression to ophthalmopathy.

There are many counts of this clonotype. Which antigen it targets is not known. No base-level quality is on record; no much larger clone is a single base apart. The paper as a whole reports these results and caveats: In cross-validation, the 13-signature model distinguished ophthalmopathy from stable hyperthyroidism with about 90% sensitivity and around 81% specificity, and in the test set the corresponding values were about 80% and 75%. In validation, the model predicted ophthalmopathy progression with more than 55% sensitivity and around 72% specificity; some twelve predicted patients were CT-confirmed with GO in a median of roughly 6.8 months. No statistical method was used to set the sample size in advance, and the investigators knew which group each participant was assigned to. Among expanded thyroid clonotypes with frequency above 0.001, most also showed up in blood, which suggests that blood repertoires may reflect the thyroid immune response.

Its CDR3 holds 12 amino acids, cysteine through phenylalanine. Solely the CDR3 DNA is kept, with 36 bases framed from the first base. Trimming takes 1 base from V and 8 bases from J, and the germline ends sit 3 bases apart. From the germline V gene (reference sequence), CDR1 is SEHNR and CDR2 is FQNEAQ. TCR beta CDR3 regions were amplified from RNA transcripts for repertoire sequencing. The first round was an RT-PCR using HTBI primers with the Qiagen OneStep RT-PCR kit, and this first round was followed by a second-round multiplex PCR, then size selection and purification. The libraries underwent paired-end sequencing with 100 bp reads on an Illumina HiSeq2000. Per the authors' processing: Reads were processed with SOAPnuke, discarding reads with adapters, uncalled bases, mean Phred below 15, or no exact constant-primer or identifier match. COPE v1.2.5 was used to merge the high-quality paired reads. Each unique nucleotide sequence was treated as a clonotype, and MiTCR v1.1 was used to align the clonotypes to the IMGT TRB V, D and J references. The analysis was limited to V-J combinations with a frequency above 0.0001, which together covered roughly 99% of the repertoires. For each V-J combination, a TCR clonal expansion and chaos score was defined as the ratio of F50 clonal expansion to chaos observed in the TCRdist matrix. Welch's t-statistics and random forest were used to reduce features to 13 V-J combinations, which were fed into a naive Bayes classifier. The similarity between thyroid and blood repertoires was quantified using the Morisita-Horn index. Through fastp at Q25 and MiXCR, TCRdb rebuilt clones from the public reads, retaining in-frame beta chains. A single entry per CDR3 protein holds the most common genes and DNA from its merged rows. These V and J calls rely on TCRdb rather than the paper's analysis. A total of 200,000 to 300,000 distinct CDR3 sequences appear in this sample, about 47% of them only once. The top ten constitute 40% to 55% of the sample.

Ophthalmopathy patients were characterized by moderately to severely active disease, a Clinical Activity Score of at least 3, a NOSPECS grade of at least 4, and a disease duration under 3 months. Patients with other autoimmune diseases, uncontrolled infections, pregnancy or lactation were excluded. Clinical symptoms, serum thyroxine, TRAb, thyroid ultrasound and orbital computed tomography were used for diagnosis. Using Ficoll-Paque density gradient centrifugation, PBMCs were isolated from 8.5 to 10 ml of fresh peripheral blood. Trizol reagent was used to extract the total RNA, and its quality was then checked on an Agilent 2100 Bioanalyzer.

This clonotype was sampled from an adult man with Graves' ophthalmopathy. Sample: peripheral blood. Recombination connected TRBV7-9 to TRBJ1-6; the D gene lacks a confident call. The CDR3 amino acid sequence is: CASSLDDSPLHF. DNA sequence: TGTGCCAGCAGCTTAGATGATTCACCCCTCCACTTT.